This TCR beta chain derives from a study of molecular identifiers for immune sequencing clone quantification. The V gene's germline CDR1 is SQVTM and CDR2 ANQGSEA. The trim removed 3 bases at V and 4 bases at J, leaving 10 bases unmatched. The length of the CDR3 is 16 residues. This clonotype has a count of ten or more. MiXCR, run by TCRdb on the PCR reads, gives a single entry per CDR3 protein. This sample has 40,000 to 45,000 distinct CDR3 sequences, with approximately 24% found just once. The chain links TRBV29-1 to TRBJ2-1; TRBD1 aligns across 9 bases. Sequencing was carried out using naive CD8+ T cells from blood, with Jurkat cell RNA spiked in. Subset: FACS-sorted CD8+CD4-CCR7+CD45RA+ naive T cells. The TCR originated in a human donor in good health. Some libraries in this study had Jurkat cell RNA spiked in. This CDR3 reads CSVDPSTGGGYNEQFF. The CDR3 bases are TGCAGCGTTGATCCCTCGACAGGGGGGGGGTACAATGAGCAGTTCTTC.